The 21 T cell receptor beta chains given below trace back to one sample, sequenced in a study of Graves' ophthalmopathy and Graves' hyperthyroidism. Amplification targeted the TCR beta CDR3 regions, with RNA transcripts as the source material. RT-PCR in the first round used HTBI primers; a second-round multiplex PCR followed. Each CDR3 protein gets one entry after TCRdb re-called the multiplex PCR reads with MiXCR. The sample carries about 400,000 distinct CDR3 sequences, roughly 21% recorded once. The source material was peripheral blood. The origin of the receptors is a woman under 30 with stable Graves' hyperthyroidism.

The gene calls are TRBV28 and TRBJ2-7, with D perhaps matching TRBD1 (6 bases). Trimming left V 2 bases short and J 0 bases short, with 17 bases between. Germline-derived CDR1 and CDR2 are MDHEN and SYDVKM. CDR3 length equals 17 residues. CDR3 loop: CASSLIGADSLSYEQYF. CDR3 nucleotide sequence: TGTGCCAGCAGTTTAATTGGCGCGGACAGTCTCTCCTACGAGCAGTACTTC.

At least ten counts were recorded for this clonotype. The CDR3 DNA reads as TGTGCCAGCAGTTGGGGGGGAGTCAATCAGCCCCAGCATTTT. Its translation: CASSWGGVNQPQHF. The chain combines TRBV12-3 or TRBV12-4 with TRBJ1-5, with a weak D call TRBD1 (5 bases). The CDR3 runs 14 residues. The V gene lost 4 bases and the J gene lost 3 bases, with 10 bases spanning the gap.

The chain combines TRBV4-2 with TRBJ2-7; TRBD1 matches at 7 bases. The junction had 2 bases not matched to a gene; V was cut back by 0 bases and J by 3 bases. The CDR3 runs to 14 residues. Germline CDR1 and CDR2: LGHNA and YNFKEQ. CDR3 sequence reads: CASSQEGQLYEQYF. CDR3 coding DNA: TGTGCCAGCAGCCAAGAGGGACAGCTCTACGAGCAGTACTTC.

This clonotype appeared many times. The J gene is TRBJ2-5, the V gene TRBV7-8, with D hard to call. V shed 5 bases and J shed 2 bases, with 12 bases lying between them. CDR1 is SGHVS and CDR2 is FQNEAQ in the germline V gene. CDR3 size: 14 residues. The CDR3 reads CASSLGRAQETQYF. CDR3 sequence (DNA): TGTGCCAGCAGCCTGGGTCGGGCACAAGAGACCCAGTACTTC.

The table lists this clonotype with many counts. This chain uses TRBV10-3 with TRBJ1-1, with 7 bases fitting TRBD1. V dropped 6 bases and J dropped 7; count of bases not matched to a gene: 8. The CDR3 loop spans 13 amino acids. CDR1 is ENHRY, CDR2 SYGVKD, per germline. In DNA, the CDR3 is TGTGCCATCAGGCCCGGGACAGAGCGTGAAGCTTTCTTT. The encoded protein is CAIRPGTEREAFF.

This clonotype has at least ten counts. The CDR3 DNA is TGTGCCAGCAGTGACAGCGGGAGTGGCACCGGGGAGCTGTTTTTT. Encoded protein: CASSDSGSGTGELFF. V usage is TRBV6-1 and J usage is TRBJ2-2; 8 positions match TRBD2. Germline V gene sequence: CDR1 MNHNS, CDR2 SASEGT. With V trimmed by 3 bases and J by 4 bases, 4 bases remained unmatched. CDR3 length equals 15 residues.

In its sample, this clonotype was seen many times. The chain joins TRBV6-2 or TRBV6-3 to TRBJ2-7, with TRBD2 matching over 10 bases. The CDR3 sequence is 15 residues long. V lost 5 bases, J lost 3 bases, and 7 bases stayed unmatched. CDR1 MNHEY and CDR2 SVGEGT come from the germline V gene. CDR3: CASSRQREGHYEQYF. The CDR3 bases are TGTGCCAGCAGTCGTCAGCGGGAGGGACACTACGAGCAGTACTTC.

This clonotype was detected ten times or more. DNA of the CDR3: TGTGCCAGCAGCTTAGGTCCTAACCAAGAGACCCAGTACTTC. Residues: CASSLGPNQETQYF. V and J are TRBV13 and TRBJ2-5; unclear D gene. Trimming removed 0 bases at V and 0 bases at J, with 5 bases between. CDR1 and CDR2 from the germline V gene are PRHDT and FYEKMQ (reference sequence). The CDR3 is 14 residues long.

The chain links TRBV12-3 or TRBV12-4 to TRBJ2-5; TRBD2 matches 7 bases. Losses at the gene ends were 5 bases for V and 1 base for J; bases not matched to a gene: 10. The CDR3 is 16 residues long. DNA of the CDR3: TGTGCCAGCAGTCTCCTCGTCGGGGGGAGCCAAGAGACCCAGTACTTC. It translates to CASSLLVGGSQETQYF.

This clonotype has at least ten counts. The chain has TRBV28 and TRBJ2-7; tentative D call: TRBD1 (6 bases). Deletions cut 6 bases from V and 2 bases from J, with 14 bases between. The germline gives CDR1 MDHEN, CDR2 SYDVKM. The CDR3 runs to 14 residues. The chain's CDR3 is CASRSTGPAYEQYF. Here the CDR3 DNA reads TGTGCCAGCAGGTCTACAGGGCCGGCCTACGAGCAGTACTTC.

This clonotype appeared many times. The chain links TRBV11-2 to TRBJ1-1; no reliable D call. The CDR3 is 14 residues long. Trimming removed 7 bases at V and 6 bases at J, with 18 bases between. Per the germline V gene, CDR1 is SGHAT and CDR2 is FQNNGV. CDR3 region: CASTAYRGTAEAFF. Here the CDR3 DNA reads TGTGCCAGCACCGCGTACCGTGGTACCGCTGAAGCTTTCTTT.

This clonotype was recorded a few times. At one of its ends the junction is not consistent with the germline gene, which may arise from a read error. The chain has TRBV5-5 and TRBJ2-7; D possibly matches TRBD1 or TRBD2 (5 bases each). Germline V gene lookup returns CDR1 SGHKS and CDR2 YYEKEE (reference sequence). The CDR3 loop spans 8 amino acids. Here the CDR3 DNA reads TGTGCCAGCAGCCCCGGGACCTTC. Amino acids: CASSPGTF.

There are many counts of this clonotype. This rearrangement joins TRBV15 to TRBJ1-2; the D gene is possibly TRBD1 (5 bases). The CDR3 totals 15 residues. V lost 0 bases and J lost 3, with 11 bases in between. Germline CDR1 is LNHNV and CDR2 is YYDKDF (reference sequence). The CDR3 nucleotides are TGTGCCACCAGCAGAGACCCCGGGGGAGACTATGGCTACACCTTC. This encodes CATSRDPGGDYGYTF.

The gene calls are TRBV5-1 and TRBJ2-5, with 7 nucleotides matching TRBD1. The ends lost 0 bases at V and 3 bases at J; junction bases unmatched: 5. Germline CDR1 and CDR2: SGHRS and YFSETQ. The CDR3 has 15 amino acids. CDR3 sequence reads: CASSLDGTAEETQYF. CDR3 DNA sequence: TGCGCCAGCAGCTTGGACGGGACAGCTGAAGAGACCCAGTACTTC.

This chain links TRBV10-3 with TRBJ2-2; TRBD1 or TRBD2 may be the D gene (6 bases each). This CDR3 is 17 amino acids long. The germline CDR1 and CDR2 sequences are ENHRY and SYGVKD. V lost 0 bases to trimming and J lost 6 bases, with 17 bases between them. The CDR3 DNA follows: TGTGCCATCAGTGAGTCGACGAGGGGGAGGCGCCCCGGGGAGCTGTTTTTT. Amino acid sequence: CAISESTRGRRPGELFF.

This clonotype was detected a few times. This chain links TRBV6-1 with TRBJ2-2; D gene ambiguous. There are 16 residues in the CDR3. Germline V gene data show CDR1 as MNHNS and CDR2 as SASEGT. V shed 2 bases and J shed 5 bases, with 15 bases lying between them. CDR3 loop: CASSESERTETGELFF. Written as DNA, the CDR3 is TGTGCCAGCAGTGAATCGGAGAGGACGGAAACCGGGGAGCTGTTTTTT.

CDR3 residues: CSVEGWSPQETQYF. The CDR3 DNA follows: TGCAGCGTTGAAGGTTGGAGCCCCCAAGAGACCCAGTACTTC. This chain uses TRBV29-1 with TRBJ2-5; no reliable D call. The ends were cut back, 1 base at V and 1 base at J, with 10 bases in the middle. The germline V gene has CDR1 SQVTM and CDR2 ANQGSEA. This CDR3 spans 14 amino acids.

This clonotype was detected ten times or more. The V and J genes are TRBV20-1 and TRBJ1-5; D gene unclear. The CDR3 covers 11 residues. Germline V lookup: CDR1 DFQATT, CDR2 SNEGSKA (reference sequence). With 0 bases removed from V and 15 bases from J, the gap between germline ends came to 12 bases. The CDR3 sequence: CSARDGPYPHF. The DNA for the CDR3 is TGCAGTGCTAGAGATGGCCCATACCCGCATTTT.

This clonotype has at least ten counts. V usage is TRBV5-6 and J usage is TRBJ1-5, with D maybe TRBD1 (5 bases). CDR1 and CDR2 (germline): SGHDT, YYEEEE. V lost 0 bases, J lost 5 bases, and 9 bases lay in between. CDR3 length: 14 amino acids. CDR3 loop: CASSLGGRHQPQHF. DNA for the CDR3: TGTGCCAGCAGCTTGGGGGGCAGGCATCAGCCCCAGCATTTT.

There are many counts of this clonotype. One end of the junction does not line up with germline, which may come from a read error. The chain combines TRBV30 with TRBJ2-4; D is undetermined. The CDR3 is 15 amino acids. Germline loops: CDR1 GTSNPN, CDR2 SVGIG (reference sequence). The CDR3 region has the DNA TGTGCCTGGAGTTTGGGGATTGGAGCCAAAAACATTAAGTACTTC. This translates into CAWSLGIGAKNIKYF.

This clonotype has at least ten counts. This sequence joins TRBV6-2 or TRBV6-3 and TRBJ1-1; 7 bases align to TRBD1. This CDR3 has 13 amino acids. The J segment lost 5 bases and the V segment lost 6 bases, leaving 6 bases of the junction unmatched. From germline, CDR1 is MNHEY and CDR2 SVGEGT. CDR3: CASSETGITEAFF. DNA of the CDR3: TGTGCCAGCAGCGAGACAGGGATTACTGAAGCTTTCTTT.